This T cell receptor (beta chain) was identified in a study of radiation and T cells in renal cell carcinoma. Overall study: Nephrectomy followed 15 Gy stereotactic body radiation by 4 weeks. Regarding the study as a whole: From baseline, blood top tumor clonotypes peaked at 2 weeks post-radiation.

The time point denotes: blood 2 weeks post-SBRT. The treatment denotes: 15 Gy SBRT to primary tumor, nephrectomy 4 weeks later. Radiation-treated patients gave blood at baseline, week 2 and week 4. Sequenced by immunoSEQ multiplex PCR; TCRdb stores in-frame clones only, minus some. The sample has 70,000 or so clones; 82% are singletons. The germline CDR1 and CDR2 sequences are MGHRA and YSYEKL. V shed 4 bases and J shed 4 bases, with 10 bases lying between them. CDR3 length: 14 amino acids. Worth noting for this clone: No antigen is known for it.

This chain uses TRBV4-1 with TRBJ1-4, with D perhaps TRBD1 (5 bases). The sequence was obtained from a man aged 60 to 75 with renal cell carcinoma. The source was blood, collected from a patient whose treatment included radiotherapy and nephrectomy. The CDR3 bases are TGCGCCAGCAGCCTATGGGGGTTTAATGAAAAACTGTTTTTT. Amino acids: CASSLWGFNEKLFF.